This T cell receptor (beta chain) was identified during a study of a mutant IDH1 vaccine in newly diagnosed glioma. On the study more broadly: There were eight vaccinations for patients, given in weeks 1, 3, 5, 7, 11, 15, 19 and 23. The first vaccination came 4-6 weeks after radiotherapy alone, or with temozolomide cycles. Averaging 40.4 years of age, treated patients were about 60% male and about 38% female. Former treatment meant radiotherapy, temozolomide, or both; the majority had gotten both.

Assay: immunoSEQ multiplex PCR; the TCRdb copy retains only in-frame clones and omits some. This table has 60,000 to 100,000 clones, 75% to 90% appearing once. Specified time point: week 23, last vaccination. Doses consisted of 300 ug of mutant IDH1 20-mer peptide each, paired with topical imiquimod. After removal of 5 bases from V and 5 bases from J, the junction contained 0 bases not matched to a gene. CDR3 length: 11 amino acids. From germline, CDR1 is SGHVS and CDR2 FQNEAQ. To note about this clone: Its antigen is unidentified.

Sample: PBMCs, taken from a glioma patient whose treatment included an IDH1 peptide vaccine. This TCR derives from a woman between 45 and 65 years old with glioma. The chain combines TRBV7-8 with TRBJ2-7, with 7 bases lining up with TRBD2. The chain's CDR3 is CASSRGDEQYF. CDR3 in DNA: TGTGCCAGCAGCCGGGGGGACGAGCAGTACTTC.